The clone carrying this T cell receptor (beta chain) has ten or more counts. The antigen is not known. The data were obtained in a study of CD8 T cells in ankylosing spondylitis. TCRdb recomputed calls from the 5' RACE reads with MiXCR, one row per CDR3 protein. The sample contains some 270,000 distinct CDR3 sequences, roughly 18% of which appear only once. Whole-study results and caveats: The clones that were linked to disease were reported to be significantly enriched in matched synovial fluid samples from ankylosing spondylitis patients.

The receptor comes from a male donor with ankylosing spondylitis or in good health (not recorded which). Sequencing used blood, either unsorted or a sorted T cell fraction (not recorded which).

The CDR3 protein is CASSQGLALGDTQYF. The CDR3 region has the DNA TGCGCCAGCAGCCAGGGACTAGCGTTAGGAGATACGCAGTATTTT. The rearrangement links TRBV4-1 to TRBJ2-3; 10 nucleotides agree with TRBD2. Germline-derived CDR1 and CDR2 are MGHRA and YSYEKL. V dropped 3 bases and J dropped 5; count of bases not matched to a gene: 5. The CDR3 length is 15 residues.